This T cell receptor (beta chain) is from a study of blood T cells in healthy people across ages. Sample-barcoded 5' priming and a J-beta primer mix drove a second PCR of about 6 to 12 cycles. TCRdb re-called the 5' RACE reads through MiXCR, storing one row per CDR3 protein. The table has 1.2 million to 1.5 million distinct CDR3 sequences, around 39% seen once. The specimen was blood. This receptor was taken from a woman younger than 30 in good health.

CDR3 DNA: TGTGCCAGCAGCCCCGAGCTCCAAGAGACCCAGTACTTC. Amino acid sequence: CASSPELQETQYF. The chain uses TRBV7-9 and TRBJ2-5, with D unresolved. The CDR3 loop spans 13 amino acids. The V gene's germline CDR1 is SEHNR and CDR2 FQNEAQ (reference sequence). Trimming removed 5 bases from V and 1 base from J, with 8 bases in between.